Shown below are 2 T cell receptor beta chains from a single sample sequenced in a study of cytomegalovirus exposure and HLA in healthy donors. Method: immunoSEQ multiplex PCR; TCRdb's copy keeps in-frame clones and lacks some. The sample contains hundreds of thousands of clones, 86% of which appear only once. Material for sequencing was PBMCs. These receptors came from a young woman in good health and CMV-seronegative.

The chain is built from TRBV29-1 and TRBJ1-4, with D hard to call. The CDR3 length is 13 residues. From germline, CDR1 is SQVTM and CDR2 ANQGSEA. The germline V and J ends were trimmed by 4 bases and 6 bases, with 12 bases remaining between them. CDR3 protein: CSVVGLGYEKLFF. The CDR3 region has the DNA TGCAGCGTTGTTGGCCTCGGGTATGAAAAACTGTTTTTT.

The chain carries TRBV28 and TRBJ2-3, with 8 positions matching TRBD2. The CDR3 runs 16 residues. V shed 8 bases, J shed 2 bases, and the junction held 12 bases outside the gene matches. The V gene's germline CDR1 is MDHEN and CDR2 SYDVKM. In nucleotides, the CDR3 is TGTGCCAGCGACGATGGAAATAGCGGGACCACAGATACGCAGTATTTT. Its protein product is CASDDGNSGTTDTQYF.